These 14 T cell receptor beta chains were all obtained from the same sample, sequenced in a study of shared clonotypes between healthy human individuals. The table came from immunoSEQ multiplex PCR; TCRdb's copy has only in-frame clones and leaves some out. The table has about 360,000 clones, 73% seen once. Material: memory CD4+ T cells sorted from blood. The subset: CD45RA-negative fraction. The source is a young man in good health.

This clone was seen a few times. The junction and the germline gene differ at one end; a read error may be behind it. This sequence joins TRBV28 and TRBJ1-5; D is possibly TRBD1 (5 bases). The CDR3 length is 14 residues. Germline CDR1 reads MDHEN; CDR2 reads SYDVKM. The CDR3 DNA is TGTGCCAGCATTTTAAGAGGGGTCAATCAGCCCCAGCATTTT. Amino acid sequence: CASILRGVNQPQHF.

The chain combines TRBV6-6 with TRBJ1-2; tentative D call: TRBD1 (5 bases). CDR1 and CDR2 from the germline V gene are MNHNY and SVGAGI (reference sequence). The CDR3 runs 16 residues. With 2 bases removed from V and 4 bases from J, the gap between germline ends came to 17 bases. The CDR3 loop reads CASSYGTWGVTYGYTF. CDR3 coding DNA: TGTGCCAGCAGTTACGGGACCTGGGGCGTCACCTATGGCTACACCTTC.

Here the CDR3 DNA reads TGTGCCAGCAGTTACGATCTAACCTACAATGAGCAGTTCTTC. This translates into CASSYDLTYNEQFF. This chain uses TRBV6-5 with TRBJ2-1; no reliable D call. The ends were cut back, 2 bases at V and 2 bases at J, with 7 bases in the middle. The CDR3 loop spans 14 amino acids. Looked up from germline, CDR1 is MNHEY and CDR2 is SVGAGI.

V gene TRBV9 combines with J gene TRBJ2-1; D not certain. The germline CDR1 and CDR2 sequences are SGDLS and YYNGEE. This CDR3 region has 15 residues. The V end was cut by 0 bases, the J end by 5 bases, with 12 bases between. CDR3 in amino acids: CASSVDPRLHNEQFF. In DNA form, the CDR3 reads TGTGCCAGCAGCGTAGATCCCAGGCTTCACAATGAGCAGTTCTTC.

The chain recombines TRBV6-1 with TRBJ2-3; tentatively, D is TRBD1 (5 bases). The CDR3 extends over 13 amino acids. Trimming pared 1 base from V and 3 bases from J, leaving 5 bases between. Germline lookup yields CDR1 MNHNS and CDR2 SASEGT. CDR3 sequence (DNA): TGTGCCAGCAGTGAAGGACAGACAGATACGCAGTATTTT. Residues: CASSEGQTDTQYF.

This clone has more than one count but fewer than ten. The chain recombines TRBV19 with TRBJ2-1; D gene unclear. CDR1 LNHDA and CDR2 SQIVND come from the germline V gene (reference sequence). Trimming pared 8 bases from V and 4 bases from J, leaving 15 bases between. The CDR3 spans 14 residues. The CDR3 DNA reads TGTGCCAGTGCGACGCAAGGGATTTACAATGAGCAGTTCTTC. The encoded protein is CASATQGIYNEQFF.

This clone was found many times. J is TRBJ2-1 and V is TRBV4-3; 7 nucleotides line up with TRBD2. Germline V gene data show CDR1 as LGHNA and CDR2 as YSLEER. Trimming took 0 bases from V and 6 from J; bases not matched to a gene: 2. The CDR3 loop spans 14 amino acids. The CDR3 DNA reads as TGCGCCAGCAGCCAAGATCCGGGGGGCAATGAGCAGTTCTTC. Translated, it gives CASSQDPGGNEQFF.

The chain combines TRBV6-5 with TRBJ2-7; weak D call: TRBD2 (5 bases). This CDR3 spans 14 amino acids. Trimming took off 1 base at V and 5 bases at J, with 12 bases between the two ends. The germline V gene encodes CDR1 MNHEY and CDR2 SVGAGI. The CDR3 region is CASSYFRGTNEQYF. In nucleotides, the CDR3 is TGTGCCAGCAGTTACTTCCGGGGAACCAACGAGCAGTACTTC.

The rearrangement links TRBV14 to TRBJ2-7; 8 bases are shared with TRBD2. The length of the CDR3 is 16 residues. V shed 4 bases, J shed 2 bases, and the junction held 10 bases outside the gene matches. CDR1 and CDR2 from the germline V gene are SGHDN and FVKESK. The DNA of the CDR3 is TGTGCCAGCAGCCTTAAGAAGACTAGCGTTCCCTACGAGCAGTACTTC. It encodes CASSLKKTSVPYEQYF.

The J gene is TRBJ2-4, the V gene TRBV15, with D possibly TRBD1 on 6 matching bases. V lost 5 bases to trimming and J lost 0 bases, with 11 bases between them. CDR3 size: 15 residues. Germline values: CDR1 LNHNV, CDR2 YYDKDF (reference sequence). This CDR3 is CATSGGRLAKNIQYF. DNA for the CDR3: TGTGCCACCAGCGGGGGCAGGTTAGCCAAAAACATTCAGTACTTC.

The CDR3 reads CASSLGGLDTEAFF. CDR3 DNA sequence: TGTGCCAGCAGCTTGGGGGGGTTGGACACTGAAGCTTTCTTT. The chain has TRBV28 and TRBJ1-1; tentative D call: TRBD1 (5 bases). The ends were cut back, 6 bases at V and 3 bases at J, with 14 bases in the middle. The CDR3 covers 14 residues. Germline CDR1 and CDR2: MDHEN and SYDVKM.

This clone was found once. The chain is built from TRBV28 and TRBJ2-7, with 12 bases lining up with TRBD1. CDR3 length: 16 residues. The germline V gene has CDR1 MDHEN and CDR2 SYDVKM. V dropped 5 bases and J dropped 0; count of bases not matched to a gene: 5. CDR3 loop: CASSLGTGGLSYEQYF. Here the CDR3 DNA reads TGTGCCAGCAGTCTTGGGACAGGGGGCCTCTCCTACGAGCAGTACTTC.

J is TRBJ2-7 and V is TRBV10-3, with 11 positions matching TRBD1. Losses at the gene ends were 6 bases for V and 2 bases for J; bases not matched to a gene: 6. Germline CDR1 is ENHRY and CDR2 is SYGVKD. This CDR3 is 15 amino acids long. In DNA form, the CDR3 reads TGTGCCATCAGGGGGGACAGGGGGATAGCCTACGAGCAGTACTTC. Its translation: CAIRGDRGIAYEQYF.

The rearrangement links TRBV6-5 to TRBJ2-1; 9 positions agree with TRBD2. CDR1 and CDR2 (germline): MNHEY, SVGAGI. The CDR3 has 14 amino acids. The V segment lost 6 bases and the J segment 4 bases; nucleotides outside the gene matches: 4. This CDR3 is CASRLTSGYNEQFF. The CDR3 nucleotides are TGTGCCAGCAGGCTGACTAGCGGATACAATGAGCAGTTCTTC.